Listed below are T cell receptor beta chains from one sample, sequenced in a study of brain T cells in children with intractable seizures. Here immunoSEQ multiplex PCR was the method, and the copy in TCRdb shows in-frame clones only, minus some. Here the sample spans about 76,000 clones, under 95% being singletons. The material was peripheral blood, obtained at surgery. These receptors were taken from a boy in the first two years of life with tuberous sclerosis and intractable seizures. The CDR3 runs from the conserved cysteine through the conserved F or W. The D gene is left open where the match is weak. Part of the rows lack a size; the others show once, few, many or a class for expanded clones.

V gene	D gene	clone size	J gene	CDR3 length	CDR3 protein	CDR3 DNA
TRBV5-3	TRBD2	-	TRBJ2-5	19	CARSSTSGRAGQQQETQYF	TGTGCCAGAAGCTCGACTAGCGGGAGGGCCGGGCAACAACAAGAGACCCAGTACTTC
TRBV23-1	-	once	TRBJ1-4	15	CASRLFDGGNEKLFF	TGCGCCAGCAGATTATTTGACGGAGGTAATGAAAAACTGTTTTTT
TRBV9	TRBD2	-	TRBJ2-5	15	CASSPSGALQETQYF	TGTGCCAGCAGCCCTAGCGGCGCCCTCCAAGAGACCCAGTACTTC
TRBV6-5	-	-	TRBJ1-3	14	CASTKDISGNTIYF	TGTGCCAGCACCAAGGACATCTCTGGAAACACCATATATTTT
TRBV5-1	-	-	TRBJ2-5	15	CASSFDYKGVETQYF	TGCGCCAGCAGCTTTGACTATAAAGGAGTAGAGACCCAGTACTTC
TRBV29-1	-	-	TRBJ1-3	13	CSVGPSSGNTIYF	TGCAGCGTTGGCCCAAGCTCTGGAAACACCATATATTTT
TRBV20-1	TRBD2	-	TRBJ2-2	14	CSASAGRASGELFF	TGCAGTGCTAGTGCCGGGAGGGCCTCCGGGGAGCTGTTTTTT
TRBV6-4	-	once	TRBJ2-7	11	CASRDTYEQYF	TGTGCCAGCAGGGACACCTACGAGCAGTACTTC
TRBV6-5	-	-	TRBJ1-1	11	CASSSRLQAFF	TGTGCCAGCAGTTCCCGTTTGCAAGCTTTCTTT
TRBV19	-	-	TRBJ1-1	15	CASRATTVLNTEAFF	TGTGCCAGTAGGGCAACGACAGTTTTGAACACTGAAGCTTTCTTT
TRBV5-6	-	-	TRBJ1-1	13	CASSLESSTEAFF	TGTGCCAGCAGCTTGGAGAGCTCCACTGAAGCTTTCTTT
TRBV4-1	TRBD2	-	TRBJ2-5	16	CASSQLVAGGQETQYF	TGCGCCAGCAGCCAATTGGTAGCGGGGGGACAAGAGACCCAGTACTTC
TRBV7-9	TRBD1	-	TRBJ1-5	14	CASSSTGSNQPQHF	TGTGCCAGCAGCTCGACAGGGAGCAATCAGCCCCAGCATTTT
TRBV7-2	-	-	TRBJ2-5	15	CASSLESGAQETQYF	TGTGCCAGCAGCTTAGAGTCAGGAGCCCAAGAGACCCAGTACTTC
TRBV5-1	TRBD2	-	TRBJ2-7	17	CASSLGLGLRGVSEQYF	TGCGCCAGCAGCTTGGGCCTCGGACTCCGGGGGGTTTCCGAGCAGTACTTC
TRBV4-1	-	-	TRBJ1-3	15	CASSQGDISGNTIYF	TGCGCCAGCAGCCAAGGGGACATCTCTGGAAACACCATATATTTT
TRBV19	-	-	TRBJ2-3	19	CASSIRLRGARRVTDTQYF	TGTGCCAGTAGTATACGATTAAGGGGGGCCCGACGGGTCACAGATACGCAGTATTTT
TRBV7-9	-	-	TRBJ2-1	15	CASSLSTSFYNEQFF	TGTGCCAGCAGCTTATCTACTAGCTTTTACAATGAGCAGTTCTTC
TRBV18	-	once	TRBJ2-5	14	CASSPDPGGETQYF	TGTGCCAGCTCACCAGATCCGGGTGGAGAGACCCAGTACTTC
TRBV7-8	TRBD1	-	TRBJ2-1	16	CASSRSRTGLYNEQFF	TGTGCCAGCAGTCGAAGCCGGACAGGGCTTTACAATGAGCAGTTCTTC
TRBV27	TRBD1	-	TRBJ2-7	14	CASSASDRVHEQYF	TGTGCCAGCAGTGCGTCGGACAGGGTCCACGAGCAGTACTTC
TRBV5-1	-	-	TRBJ2-3	17	CASSRRGRGTSADTQYF	TGCGCCAGCAGCCGTAGGGGCCGTGGGACATCCGCAGATACGCAGTATTTT
TRBV25-1	-	-	TRBJ2-2	13	CATRTEAAGELFF	TGTGCCACCCGTACGGAGGCGGCCGGGGAGCTGTTTTTT
TRBV6-5	-	-	TRBJ1-1	14	CASSYSFKNTEAFF	TGTGCCAGCAGTTACTCGTTCAAGAACACTGAAGCTTTCTTT